The 4 T cell receptor beta chains reported below all come from one sample, sequenced in a study of cytomegalovirus exposure and HLA in healthy donors. Vbeta (60) and Jbeta (13) primers were used in the PCR. Sequenced by immunoSEQ multiplex PCR; TCRdb stores in-frame clones only, minus some. Of more than 100,000 clones listed, around 74% were seen once; the top ten hold around 28%. The sequenced material came from PBMCs. The source of these receptors is a man aged 55 to 69 in good health and CMV-seropositive.

The chain has TRBV7-2 and TRBJ2-7; 8 nucleotides agree with TRBD1. CDR1 and CDR2 (germline): SGHTA, FQGNSA. CDR3 length: 13 residues. With 4 bases clipped from V and 5 bases from J, the junction kept 4 bases outside the gene matches. CDR3 sequence (DNA): TGTGCCAGCAGCTGGGCAGGGGGCCACGAGCAGTACTTC. Its translation is CASSWAGGHEQYF.

The genes are TRBV19 and TRBJ1-1; D is undetermined. CDR1 and CDR2 from the germline V gene are LNHDA and SQIVND (reference sequence). The CDR3 has 14 amino acids. Trimming cost V 6 bases and J 5 bases, with 16 bases left between them. The CDR3 bases are TGTGCCAGTAGCTTCCGTCGGGGTAGGACTGAAGCTTTCTTT. Translating it yields CASSFRRGRTEAFF.

This rearrangement joins TRBV19 to TRBJ1-2, with D perhaps TRBD1 (5 bases). This CDR3 is built from 17 residues. Trimming shortened V by 7 bases and J by 0 bases, and 21 bases separated the two germline ends. Germline assignment: CDR1 LNHDA and CDR2 SQIVND (reference sequence). This CDR3 is CASTDLRLRVANYGYTF. For the CDR3, the DNA is TGTGCCAGTACCGATTTGCGCCTCAGGGTCGCTAACTATGGCTACACCTTC.

The chain recombines TRBV19 with TRBJ1-2; 8 nucleotides agree with TRBD1. Trimming took 4 bases from V and 7 from J; bases not matched to a gene: 8. The length of the CDR3 is 14 residues. Germline values: CDR1 LNHDA, CDR2 SQIVND (reference sequence). The CDR3 DNA follows: TGTGCCAGTAGTAGTGGACAGGGCCTCTTTGGCTACACCTTC. Residues: CASSSGQGLFGYTF.